This T cell receptor (beta chain) was documented in a study of OX40 agonist ivuxolimab in advanced cancers. Study-wide results and limits: On average, CD8+ T cells had more expanded clones than CD4+.

CDR3 length: 13 amino acids. Germline values: CDR1 SQVTM, CDR2 ANQGSEA. Trimming removed 1 base from V and 7 bases from J, with 13 bases in between. This table comes from immunoSEQ multiplex PCR, and its TCRdb copy is limited to in-frame clones, with some not included. The table records tens of thousands of clones, almost 85% of them present only once. Comment on this clone: Its antigen is unknown. This sample also contains other DNA sequences that code for the same CDR3.

The J gene is TRBJ1-2, the V gene TRBV29-1, with D perhaps matching TRBD1 (5 bases). The sequence derives from an adult with an advanced solid tumor such as melanoma, head and neck, liver or kidney cancer. This specimen consisted of CD4+ or CD8+ T cells sorted from blood, obtained in a trial of the OX40 agonist ivuxolimab. CDR3 region: CSVEVWVGGGYTF. Written as DNA, the CDR3 is TGCAGCGTTGAAGTCTGGGTCGGGGGTGGCTACACCTTC.